The clone carrying this T cell receptor beta chain was detected only a few times. Its target is unknown. The assay that was used to sequence DNA from cultured CD4+ T cells was the Oncomine TCR Beta short-read assay. TCRdb itself ran the PCR reads through MiXCR, one entry per CDR3 protein. In the table there are 15,000 to 18,000 distinct CDR3 sequences, about two fifths of which are singletons. Treatment denoted: roughly 10-day PBMC culture with coronavirus spike peptide pools or control peptides (ViraFEST assay). Half of the medium was exchanged for fresh IL-2 medium, first on day 3 and then on day 7. The data belong to a study of vaccination and CD4 T cells after COVID-19. Study information: Everyone enrolled got two doses of BNT162b2 or mRNA-1273 vaccine. Study-wide findings and caveats: Among reactive clones from convalescent patients, a median 86.3% appeared only post-vaccination.

V lost 5 bases and J lost 5; bases outside the gene matches: 5. Germline CDR1 and CDR2: SGHTA and FQGNSA. The CDR3 totals 13 residues. V and J are TRBV7-2 and TRBJ1-2; TRBD1 matches 7 bases. The input for sequencing was CD4+ T cells from blood, cultured in vitro, taken before SARS-CoV-2 vaccination. The TCR originated in a human donor who had recovered from COVID-19. The CDR3 coding sequence is TGTGCCAGCAGCCCAGACAGGGCGTATGGCTACACCTTC. Protein product: CASSPDRAYGYTF.